The 26 T cell receptor beta chains below all came from one sample that was sequenced in a study of T cells after yellow fever vaccination. TCRdb re-analysed the 5' RACE reads in MiXCR, keeping a single row per CDR3 protein. The table lists approximately 550,000 distinct CDR3 sequences, about 19% of them singletons. The input for sequencing was PBMCs, taken 15 days after the yellow fever booster vaccination. The source of these receptors is a man aged 25 to 40 who received the YFV17D yellow fever vaccine.

This CDR3 reads CASNPGGAYNEQFF. The CDR3 DNA reads as TGTGCCAGCAACCCAGGGGGCGCATACAATGAGCAGTTCTTC. The V call is TRBV6-1, the J call TRBJ2-1; 8 bases fit TRBD1. CDR3 length: 14 amino acids. Germline CDR1 and CDR2: MNHNS and SASEGT. V trimming: 7 bases; J trimming: 4 bases; junction bases outside the gene matches: 6.

This chain connects TRBV7-2 to TRBJ1-4; 8 bases are shared with TRBD1. The CDR3 sequence is 15 residues long. With 6 bases clipped from V and 3 bases from J, the junction kept 6 bases outside the gene matches. Germline V gene data show CDR1 as SGHTA and CDR2 as FQGNSA. CDR3 coding DNA: TGTGCCAGCAGTTCAAGACAGGGGTCTAATGAAAAACTGTTTTTT. Translated, it gives CASSSRQGSNEKLFF.

The J gene is TRBJ2-1, the V gene TRBV6-2 or TRBV6-3, with TRBD2 identical over 11 bases. V shed 3 bases, J shed 6 bases, and the junction held 7 bases outside the gene matches. Germline V gene lookup returns CDR1 MNHEY and CDR2 SVGEGT. The CDR3 sequence is 16 residues long. CDR3 DNA: TGTGCCAGCAGTTATCCTAGCGGGAGGTCGGGCAATGAGCAGTTCTTC. It yields the protein CASSYPSGRSGNEQFF.

The chain has TRBV5-1 and TRBJ2-5; D gene uncertain. V was shortened by 1 base and J by 0 bases, with 10 bases between the two germline ends. The germline V gene has CDR1 SGHRS and CDR2 YFSETQ. The CDR3 spans 15 residues. The CDR3 DNA is TGCGCCAGCAGCTTGACCGGAAGCAACCAAGAGACCCAGTACTTC. It codes for CASSLTGSNQETQYF. Supplemented by reference TRBV5-1 and TRBJ2-5, the full variable domain reads KAGVTQTPRYLIKTRGQQVTLSCSPISGHRSVSWYQQTPGQGLQFLFEYFSETQRNKGNFPGRFSGRQFSNSRSEMNVSTLELGDSALYLCASSLTGSNQETQYFGPGTRLLVL.

This clonotype turned up a few times. J is TRBJ2-7 and V is TRBV29-1; 8 bases agree with TRBD2. The CDR3 contains 12 residues. Germline V gives CDR1 SQVTM, CDR2 ANQGSEA. V was pared by 7 bases and J by 6 bases, with 8 bases of the junction left unmatched. CDR3 DNA sequence: TGCAGCGCTACTGCGGGGGGTAGCGAGCAGTACTTC. It codes for CSATAGGSEQYF.

This clonotype came up a few times. The rearrangement links TRBV6-5 to TRBJ2-6; no reliable D call. Germline values: CDR1 MNHEY, CDR2 SVGAGI. Trimming removed 0 bases at V and 0 bases at J, with 6 bases between. This CDR3 region has 16 residues. CDR3 sequence: CASSYSTGSGANVLTF. The CDR3 DNA sequence: TGTGCCAGCAGTTACTCGACGGGCTCTGGGGCCAACGTCCTGACTTTC.

The gene calls are TRBV15 and TRBJ2-7; D is undetermined. There are 13 residues in the CDR3. Germline values: CDR1 LNHNV, CDR2 YYDKDF (reference sequence). Trimming left V 3 bases short and J 4 bases short, with 10 bases between. Written as DNA, the CDR3 is TGTGCCACCAGCAGCTCTTCCGAGTACGAGCAGTACTTC. Amino acid sequence: CATSSSSEYEQYF.

This chain uses TRBV7-6 with TRBJ2-1, with no clear D. V lost 1 base and J 10 bases, leaving 5 bases between the germline ends. The germline V gene has CDR1 SGHVS and CDR2 FNYEAQ. The CDR3 consists of 11 residues. The CDR3 here is CASSLGTEQFF. CDR3 nucleotides: TGTGCCAGCAGCTTAGGGACCGAGCAGTTCTTC.

There are a few counts of this clonotype. The rearrangement joins TRBV20-1 to TRBJ2-3, with 10 nucleotides matching TRBD2. The CDR3 totals 14 residues. J lost 5 bases, V lost 6 bases, and 8 bases had no gene match. Germline values: CDR1 DFQATT, CDR2 SNEGSKA (reference sequence). The CDR3 loop is CSATLAGVGDTQYF. Written as DNA, the CDR3 is TGCAGTGCCACCCTAGCGGGGGTGGGAGATACGCAGTATTTT.

The table lists this clonotype with a few counts. The rearrangement joins TRBV20-1 to TRBJ2-3; D possibly corresponds to TRBD2 (5 bases). The CDR3 totals 12 residues. V was pared by 3 bases and J by 6 bases, with 10 bases between. Germline values: CDR1 DFQATT, CDR2 SNEGSKA (reference sequence). CDR3 loop: CSASLPGDTQYF. The CDR3 DNA follows: TGCAGTGCTAGTCTCCCGGGGGATACGCAGTATTTT.

The J gene is TRBJ2-5, the V gene TRBV20-1; 7 bases align to TRBD2. Trimming removed 5 bases from V and 5 bases from J; junction bases left unmatched: 8. Germline V CDR1 and CDR2: DFQATT, SNEGSKA (reference sequence). The length of the CDR3 is 13 residues. CDR3 sequence: CSAVTGRAETQYF. For the CDR3, the DNA is TGCAGTGCTGTCACTGGGAGGGCGGAGACCCAGTACTTC.

The CDR3 here is CASSLRSSLPRGYTF. The CDR3 bases are TGTGCCAGCAGCTTGCGATCTTCTCTCCCACGTGGCTACACCTTC. The rearrangement uses TRBV11-2 and TRBJ1-2; D remains unclear. The V and J ends lost 3 bases and 7 bases respectively, with 18 bases between them. Germline V gene lookup returns CDR1 SGHAT and CDR2 FQNNGV. This CDR3 has 15 amino acids.

This clonotype was observed a few times. V is TRBV6-1 and J is TRBJ1-5; D is possibly TRBD1 (6 bases). Germline-derived CDR1 and CDR2 are MNHNS and SASEGT. The CDR3 extends over 14 amino acids. Trimming removed 6 bases from V and 4 bases from J, with 13 bases in between. For the CDR3, the DNA is TGTGCCAGCAGGCCCGGGACACGTAATCAGCCCCAGCATTTT. It yields the protein CASRPGTRNQPQHF.

The chain uses TRBV6-5 and TRBJ2-2; tentative D call: TRBD2 (6 bases). The germline gives CDR1 MNHEY, CDR2 SVGAGI. The CDR3 extends over 16 amino acids. The germline V and J ends were trimmed by 0 bases and 4 bases, with 12 bases remaining between them. The CDR3 loop reads CASSYSSGETTGELFF. The DNA for the CDR3 is TGTGCCAGCAGTTACTCATCGGGAGAGACCACCGGGGAGCTGTTTTTT.

The CDR3: CSARGGTGWNEQFF. CDR3 coding DNA: TGCAGTGCTAGAGGGGGGACAGGGTGGAATGAGCAGTTCTTC. This sequence joins TRBV20-1 and TRBJ2-1, with 9 bases fitting TRBD1. The CDR3 has 14 residues. V gave up 1 base and J gave up 7 bases; unmatched junction bases: 5. Germline loops: CDR1 DFQATT, CDR2 SNEGSKA (reference sequence).

The chain links TRBV10-3 to TRBJ2-2, with 8 nucleotides matching TRBD2. CDR3 size: 14 residues. J was trimmed by 6 bases and V by 6 bases; bases with no gene match: 6. Germline V gene sequence: CDR1 ENHRY, CDR2 SYGVKD. DNA for the CDR3: TGTGCCATCAGCAGCGGGAGTGTAGCCGGGGAGCTGTTTTTT. This gives the protein CAISSGSVAGELFF.

The chain is built from TRBV19 and TRBJ2-1; no clear D gene. The CDR3 has 13 amino acids. Germline lookup yields CDR1 LNHDA and CDR2 SQIVND (reference sequence). V was cut by 1 base and J by 4 bases, with 5 bases left in between. The CDR3 reads CASSIVVYNEQFF. The CDR3 DNA reads as TGTGCCAGTAGTATAGTGGTGTACAATGAGCAGTTCTTC.

Only a few counts were recorded for this clonotype. The CDR3 DNA sequence: TGCGCCAGCAGCTTGGAGGTAGCTAAAGCGGAGCAGTACTTC. Amino acid sequence: CASSLEVAKAEQYF. The chain couples TRBV5-1 to TRBJ2-7; no firm D call. The V gene lost 0 bases and the J gene lost 7 bases, with 14 bases spanning the gap. In germline, CDR1 is SGHRS, CDR2 YFSETQ. This CDR3 spans 14 amino acids.

In its sample, this clonotype was seen many times. CDR3 DNA: TGTGCCAGCAGCACAGAGCGGGGTAGGACCTACAATGAGCAGTTCTTC. Amino acids: CASSTERGRTYNEQFF. This chain links TRBV7-8 with TRBJ2-1, with TRBD2 matching over 7 bases. The germline V gene has CDR1 SGHVS and CDR2 FQNEAQ. The CDR3 length is 16 residues. After removal of 5 bases from V and 2 bases from J, the junction contained 9 bases not matched to a gene.

This clonotype was counted only a few times. The V call is TRBV28, the J call TRBJ2-1; D uncertain. Trimming cost V 2 bases and J 0 bases, with 8 bases left between them. Germline V CDR1 and CDR2: MDHEN, SYDVKM. The CDR3 has 15 amino acids. The CDR3 DNA follows: TGTGCCAGCAGTTTAGGAAGACCCTCCTACAATGAGCAGTTCTTC. This gives the protein CASSLGRPSYNEQFF.

The chain combines TRBV10-2 with TRBJ2-3; no firm D call. Trimming removed 0 bases at V and 5 bases at J, with 3 bases between. The CDR3 is 12 residues long. CDR1 and CDR2 (germline): WSHSY, SAAADI. Written as DNA, the CDR3 is TGCGCCAGCAGTGAGTCGAAAGATACGCAGTATTTT. Its translation: CASSESKDTQYF.

A few counts support this clonotype. This chain connects TRBV4-3 to TRBJ1-1; a possible D gene is TRBD1 (5 bases). V gave up 0 bases and J gave up 5 bases, with 10 bases separating them. Germline values: CDR1 LGHNA, CDR2 YSLEER. The CDR3 is 14 residues long. This CDR3 is CASSQDRAGTEAFF. CDR3 in DNA: TGCGCCAGCAGCCAAGATCGGGCAGGGACTGAAGCTTTCTTT.

The genes are TRBV29-1 and TRBJ2-1; 10 bases line up with TRBD2. The CDR3 covers 16 residues. The germline gives CDR1 SQVTM, CDR2 ANQGSEA. Trimming took 5 bases from V and 0 from J; bases not matched to a gene: 7. CDR3 sequence (DNA): TGCAGCGTTTGGACTAGCGGCCACGACTCCTACAATGAGCAGTTCTTC. It yields the protein CSVWTSGHDSYNEQFF.

This clonotype was counted between two and nine times. The chain carries TRBV6-5 and TRBJ2-7; 11 bases fit TRBD2. The CDR3 has 14 amino acids. The V segment lost 4 bases and the J segment 5 bases; nucleotides outside the gene matches: 4. Germline V gene sequence: CDR1 MNHEY, CDR2 SVGAGI. The CDR3 DNA sequence: TGTGCCAGCAGTTTGACTAGCGGGAAGGACGAGCAGTACTTC. Translating gives CASSLTSGKDEQYF.

Only a few counts were recorded for this clonotype. The V and J genes are TRBV29-1 and TRBJ2-4; D is perhaps TRBD1 (6 bases). The CDR3 sequence is 15 residues long. The germline CDR1 and CDR2 sequences are SQVTM and ANQGSEA. Deletions cut 0 bases from V and 6 bases from J, with 15 bases between. The CDR3 sequence: CSVEDRGTRVNIQYF. CDR3 nucleotide sequence: TGCAGCGTTGAAGATAGGGGGACACGGGTAAACATTCAGTACTTC.

There are a few counts of this clonotype. The chain joins TRBV18 to TRBJ1-5; D is unclear. The CDR3 consists of 14 residues. Germline V gene lookup returns CDR1 KGHSH and CDR2 LQKENI. Trimming took off 1 base at V and 4 bases at J, with 8 bases between the two ends. CDR3 coding DNA: TGTGCCAGCTCACCACGACAAGGTAATCAGCCCCAGCATTTT. It is translated as CASSPRQGNQPQHF.